The T cell receptor (beta chain) described here comes from a study of blood T cell repertoires in COVID-19. About the study: COVID-19 samples collected from the United States, Italy and Spain covered acute and convalescent phases. PBMCs, B-cell-depleted T cells, or T cells provided the cDNA or gDNA that made up the material.

With 2 bases removed from V and 2 bases from J, the gap between germline ends came to 6 bases. CDR3 size: 13 residues. CDR1 and CDR2 from the germline V gene are SEHNR and FQNEAQ (reference sequence). Clones were read by immunoSEQ multiplex PCR, and TCRdb kept only the in-frame ones, dropping some. This table has almost 250,000 clones, approximately 85% appearing once. The sequenced material came from PBMCs or T cells enriched from blood (not recorded which). This receptor was identified in a woman aged 50 to 60 with acute COVID-19. V gene TRBV7-9 combines with J gene TRBJ1-1; no clear D gene. CDR3 loop: CASSLKQNTEAFF. In DNA form, the CDR3 reads TGTGCCAGCAGCTTAAAACAAAACACTGAAGCTTTCTTT.